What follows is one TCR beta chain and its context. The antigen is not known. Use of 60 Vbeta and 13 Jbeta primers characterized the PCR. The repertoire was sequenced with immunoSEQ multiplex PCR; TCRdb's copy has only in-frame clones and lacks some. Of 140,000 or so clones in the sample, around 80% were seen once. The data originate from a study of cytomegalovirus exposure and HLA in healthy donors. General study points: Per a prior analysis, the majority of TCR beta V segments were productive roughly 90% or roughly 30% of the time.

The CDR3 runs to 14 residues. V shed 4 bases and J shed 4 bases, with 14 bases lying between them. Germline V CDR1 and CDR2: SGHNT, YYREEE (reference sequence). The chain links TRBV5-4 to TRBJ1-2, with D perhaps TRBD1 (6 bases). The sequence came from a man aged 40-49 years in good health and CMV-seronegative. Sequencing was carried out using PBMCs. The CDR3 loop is CASSRGQSPYGYTF. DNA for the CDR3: TGTGCCAGCAGCCGAGGACAGTCGCCCTATGGCTACACCTTC.